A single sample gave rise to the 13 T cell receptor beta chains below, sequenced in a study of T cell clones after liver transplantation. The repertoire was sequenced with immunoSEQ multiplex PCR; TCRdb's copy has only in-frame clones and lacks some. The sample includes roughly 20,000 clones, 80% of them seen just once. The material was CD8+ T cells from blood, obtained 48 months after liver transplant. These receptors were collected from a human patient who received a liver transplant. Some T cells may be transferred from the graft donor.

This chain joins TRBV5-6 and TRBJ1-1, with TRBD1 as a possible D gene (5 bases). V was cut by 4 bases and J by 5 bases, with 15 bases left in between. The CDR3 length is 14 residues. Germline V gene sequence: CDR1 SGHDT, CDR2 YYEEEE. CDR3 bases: TGTGCCAGCAGCCCCGTGGGCGGGGGGACTGAAGCTTTCTTT. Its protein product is CASSPVGGGTEAFF.

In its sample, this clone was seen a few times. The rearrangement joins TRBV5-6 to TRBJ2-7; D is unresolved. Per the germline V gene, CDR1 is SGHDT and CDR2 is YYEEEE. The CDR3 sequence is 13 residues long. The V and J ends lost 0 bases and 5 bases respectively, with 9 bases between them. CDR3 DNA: TGTGCCAGCAGCTTGGGGCAGTCAGACGAGCAGTACTTC. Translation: CASSLGQSDEQYF.

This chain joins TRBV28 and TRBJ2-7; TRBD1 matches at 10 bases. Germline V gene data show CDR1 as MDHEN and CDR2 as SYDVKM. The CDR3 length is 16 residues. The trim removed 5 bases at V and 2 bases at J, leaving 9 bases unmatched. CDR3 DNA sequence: TGTGCCAGCAGTCCACCCCGACAGGGGGCCCCCTACGAGCAGTACTTC. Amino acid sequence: CASSPPRQGAPYEQYF.

DNA of the CDR3: TGTGCCAGCAGCTTGGGTTCTAGCGGTAAGAATGAGCAGTTCTTC. Translation: CASSLGSSGKNEQFF. This chain links TRBV5-4 with TRBJ2-1; 7 bases align to TRBD2. Unmatched junction bases numbered 7, after V lost 0 bases and J lost 7 bases. Germline assignment: CDR1 SGHNT and CDR2 YYREEE (reference sequence). This CDR3 spans 15 amino acids.

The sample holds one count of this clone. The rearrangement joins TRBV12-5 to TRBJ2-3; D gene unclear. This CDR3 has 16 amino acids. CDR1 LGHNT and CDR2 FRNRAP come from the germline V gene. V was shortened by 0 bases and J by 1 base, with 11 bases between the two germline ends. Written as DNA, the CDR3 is TGTGCTAGTGGTTTGGTCTGGACCGACGGCACAGATACGCAGTATTTT. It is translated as CASGLVWTDGTDTQYF.

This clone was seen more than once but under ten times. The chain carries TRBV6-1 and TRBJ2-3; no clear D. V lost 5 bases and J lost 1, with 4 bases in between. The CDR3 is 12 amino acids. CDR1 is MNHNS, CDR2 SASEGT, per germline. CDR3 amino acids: CASSLGTDTQYF. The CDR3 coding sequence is TGTGCCAGCAGTCTTGGCACAGATACGCAGTATTTT.

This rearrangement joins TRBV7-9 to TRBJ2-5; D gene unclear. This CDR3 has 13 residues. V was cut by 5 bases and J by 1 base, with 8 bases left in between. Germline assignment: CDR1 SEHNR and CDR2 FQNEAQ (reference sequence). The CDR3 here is CASSHDIQETQYF. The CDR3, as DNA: TGTGCCAGCAGCCACGACATCCAAGAGACCCAGTACTTC.

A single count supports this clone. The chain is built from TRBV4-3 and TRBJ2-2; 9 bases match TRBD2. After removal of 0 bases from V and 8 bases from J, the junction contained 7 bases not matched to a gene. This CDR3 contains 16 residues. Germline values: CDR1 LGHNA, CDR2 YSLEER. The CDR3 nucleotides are TGCGCCAGCAGCCAAGATCCGCGGGAGGGCCTGGGGGAGCTGTTTTTT. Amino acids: CASSQDPREGLGELFF.

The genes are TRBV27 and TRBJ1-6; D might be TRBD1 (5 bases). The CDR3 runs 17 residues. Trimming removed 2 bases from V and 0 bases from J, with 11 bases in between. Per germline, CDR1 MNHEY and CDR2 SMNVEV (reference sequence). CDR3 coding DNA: TGTGCCAGCAGTTTAAAGGCAGGGAGCTCCTATAATTCACCCCTCCACTTT. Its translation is CASSLKAGSSYNSPLHF.

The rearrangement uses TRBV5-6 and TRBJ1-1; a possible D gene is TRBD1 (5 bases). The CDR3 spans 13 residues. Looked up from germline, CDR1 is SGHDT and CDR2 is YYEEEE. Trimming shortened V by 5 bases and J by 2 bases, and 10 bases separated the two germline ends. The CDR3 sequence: CASSRDGNTEAFF. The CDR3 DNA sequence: TGTGCCAGCAGTCGGGACGGCAACACTGAAGCTTTCTTT.

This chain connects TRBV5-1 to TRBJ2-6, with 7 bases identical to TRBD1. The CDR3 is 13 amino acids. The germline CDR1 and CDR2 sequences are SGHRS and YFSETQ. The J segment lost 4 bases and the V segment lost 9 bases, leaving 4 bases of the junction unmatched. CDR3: CATTGVGANVLTF. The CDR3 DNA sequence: TGCGCCACCACAGGGGTCGGGGCCAACGTCCTGACTTTC.

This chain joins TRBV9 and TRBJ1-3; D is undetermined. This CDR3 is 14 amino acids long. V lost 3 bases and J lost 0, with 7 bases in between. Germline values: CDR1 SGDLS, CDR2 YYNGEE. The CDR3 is CASSASGSGNTIYF. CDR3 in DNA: TGTGCCAGCAGCGCGTCCGGCTCTGGAAACACCATATATTTT. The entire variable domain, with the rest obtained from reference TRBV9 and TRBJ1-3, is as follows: DSGVTQTPKHLITATGQRVTLRCSPRSGDLSVYWYQQSLDQGLQFLIQYYNGEERAKGNILERFSAQQFPDLHSELNLSSLELGDSALYFCASSASGSGNTIYFGEGSWLTVV.

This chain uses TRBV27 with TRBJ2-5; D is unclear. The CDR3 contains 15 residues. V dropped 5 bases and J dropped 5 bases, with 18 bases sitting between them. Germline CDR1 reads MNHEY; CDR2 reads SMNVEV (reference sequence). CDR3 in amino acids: CASSPLSVWSETQYF. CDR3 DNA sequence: TGTGCCAGCAGTCCTCTCTCTGTGTGGTCGGAGACCCAGTACTTC.